These 26 T cell receptor beta chains came from one sample sequenced in a study of blood T cell repertoires in COVID-19. Produced via immunoSEQ multiplex PCR; TCRdb's table is partial and in-frame only. The sample holds some 130,000 clones, around three quarters seen once. Sequences were obtained from peripheral blood. The receptors were gathered from a human donor in a cohort sampled during active COVID-19.

This chain joins TRBV24-1 and TRBJ2-7; 11 nucleotides align to TRBD1. With 3 bases clipped from V and 7 bases from J, the junction kept 10 bases outside the gene matches. The V gene's germline CDR1 is KGHDR and CDR2 SFDVKD. The CDR3 has 16 residues. The CDR3 protein is CATSDPGTGGTYEQYF. CDR3 in DNA: TGTGCCACCAGTGATCCAGGGACAGGGGGAACTTATGAGCAGTACTTC.

This clone was seen ten or more times. The chain employs TRBV7-9 and TRBJ2-7, with D possibly TRBD2 on 5 matching bases. The CDR3 covers 12 residues. V was clipped by 6 bases and J by 7 bases, with 13 bases between them. The germline V gene encodes CDR1 SEHNR and CDR2 FQNEAQ (reference sequence). CDR3 loop: CASSPSGLEQYF. As DNA, the CDR3 is TGTGCCAGCAGTCCCTCGGGGTTGGAGCAGTACTTC.

The gene calls are TRBV6-6 and TRBJ1-5, with a possible D match to TRBD1 (6 bases). The CDR3 extends over 15 amino acids. V was trimmed by 4 bases and J by 3 bases, leaving 13 bases between them. Germline assignment: CDR1 MNHNY and CDR2 SVGAGI (reference sequence). CDR3 sequence reads: CASSLLTGSNQPQHF. Here the CDR3 DNA reads TGTGCCAGCAGTTTACTTACAGGGTCCAATCAGCCCCAGCATTTT.

This clone was detected once. The CDR3 region is CASSFGGGSYEQYF. CDR3 nucleotide sequence: TGTGCCAGCAGCTTTGGAGGGGGCAGCTACGAGCAGTACTTC. The rearrangement uses TRBV5-4 and TRBJ2-7; weak D call: TRBD1 (7 bases). V was cut by 2 bases and J by 3 bases, with 12 bases left in between. Germline V CDR1 and CDR2: SGHNT, YYREEE (reference sequence). This CDR3 has 14 residues.

The chain links TRBV24-1 to TRBJ2-3; TRBD2 is a possible D gene (6 bases). CDR3 size: 14 residues. V dropped 4 bases and J dropped 1 base, with 8 bases sitting between them. Germline V gene sequence: CDR1 KGHDR, CDR2 SFDVKD. CDR3 in DNA: TGTGCCACCAGTGACCAGCGGGGCACAGATACGCAGTATTTT. Translated: CATSDQRGTDTQYF.

This rearrangement joins TRBV9 to TRBJ2-3; 10 positions match TRBD1. This CDR3 contains 14 residues. Germline CDR1 reads SGDLS; CDR2 reads YYNGEE. J lost 7 bases, V lost 5 bases, and 7 bases had no gene match. CDR3 region: CASSPGQGLNTQYF. The CDR3 coding sequence is TGTGCCAGCAGTCCGGGACAGGGGCTGAATACGCAGTATTTT.

The chain joins TRBV3-1 (or the pseudogene TRBV3-2) to TRBJ1-5; perhaps TRBD1 as D (6 bases). Looked up from germline, CDR1 is LGHDT and CDR2 is YNNKEL (reference sequence). The CDR3 has 17 residues. V lost 4 bases and J 4 bases, leaving 20 bases between the germline ends. CDR3 sequence (DNA): TGTGCCAGCAGCCCTTCAGGATCGGGAGGGGGTAATCAGCCCCAGCATTTT. It codes for CASSPSGSGGGNQPQHF.

This chain connects TRBV19 to TRBJ2-7; 8 bases align to TRBD2. The CDR3 extends over 14 amino acids. Germline V CDR1 and CDR2: LNHDA, SQIVND (reference sequence). Trimming cost V 2 bases and J 0 bases; bases outside gene matches: 0. The CDR3 protein is CASSISGSSYEQYF. The CDR3 nucleotides are TGTGCCAGTAGTATAAGCGGGAGCTCCTACGAGCAGTACTTC.

V and J are TRBV7-9 and TRBJ1-2; 7 nucleotides align to TRBD1. This CDR3 region has 13 residues. CDR1 is SEHNR and CDR2 is FQNEAQ in the germline V gene (reference sequence). V lost 5 bases to trimming and J lost 6 bases; unmatched junction nucleotides: 6. The CDR3 DNA is TGTGCCAGCAGCGCCCAGACAGGGAATGGCTACACCTTC. It yields the protein CASSAQTGNGYTF.

This chain connects TRBV4-1 to TRBJ2-3; 8 nucleotides align to TRBD1. V was pared by 4 bases and J by 3 bases, with 15 bases of the junction left unmatched. CDR1 is MGHRA, CDR2 YSYEKL, per germline. CDR3 length: 18 amino acids. The chain's CDR3 is CASSRVVYGTGGTDTQYF. CDR3 bases: TGCGCCAGCAGCCGCGTCGTTTACGGGACAGGTGGGACAGATACGCAGTATTTT.

This sequence joins TRBV5-1 and TRBJ1-4; TRBD1 might be the D (5 bases). From germline, CDR1 is SGHRS and CDR2 YFSETQ. The CDR3 spans 13 residues. The V end was cut by 7 bases, the J end by 8 bases, with 15 bases between. CDR3 nucleotides: TGCGCCAGCGCCGGGAGGAGGGGAGAAAAACTGTTTTTT. It is translated as CASAGRRGEKLFF.

The V call is TRBV11-2, the J call TRBJ2-7, with TRBD1 matching 7 bases. Per the germline V gene, CDR1 is SGHAT and CDR2 is FQNNGV. V lost 6 bases and J lost 5; bases outside the gene matches: 10. The CDR3 consists of 14 residues. For the CDR3, the DNA is TGTGCCAGCAGTTCGCGACAGGGAGTCAACGAGCAGTACTTC. Protein sequence: CASSSRQGVNEQYF.

Concerning this clone: At one of its ends the junction is not consistent with the germline gene, which may arise from a read error. The rearrangement links TRBV11-2 to TRBJ2-7; the match to TRBD1 covers 10 bases. CDR1 and CDR2 from the germline V gene are SGHAT and FQNNGV. The CDR3 consists of 14 residues. In DNA, the CDR3 is TGTGCCAGCAGCCTAGACAGGGGGCTATACGAGCAGTACTTC. Protein product: CASSLDRGLYEQYF.

The CDR3 sequence: CASSYDRGLRNGYTF. DNA of the CDR3: TGTGCCAGCAGTTACGACAGGGGGCTTCGCAATGGCTACACCTTC. The genes are TRBV6-5 and TRBJ1-2; 10 bases are shared with TRBD1. J gave up 6 bases and V 2 bases, and 6 bases lay outside the gene matches. CDR1 MNHEY and CDR2 SVGAGI come from the germline V gene. This CDR3 is built from 15 residues.

V gene TRBV7-2 combines with J gene TRBJ2-7; TRBD2 aligns across 7 bases. The CDR3 is made up of 14 amino acids. The V gene's germline CDR1 is SGHTA and CDR2 FQGNSA. The V segment lost 1 base and the J segment 2 bases; nucleotides outside the gene matches: 2. CDR3 DNA: TGTGCCAGCAGCTTAGGGGGAGGGCCCTACGAGCAGTACTTC. Protein product: CASSLGGGPYEQYF.

This clone was seen a handful of times. The rearrangement uses TRBV5-1 and TRBJ2-2, with 10 nucleotides matching TRBD2. V was clipped by 0 bases and J by 3 bases; unmatched bases: 2. The length of the CDR3 is 16 residues. Germline CDR1 reads SGHRS; CDR2 reads YFSETQ. The CDR3 region has the DNA TGCGCCAGCAGCTTGGAGCGGGGGGGCCACACCGGGGAGCTGTTTTTT. Protein: CASSLERGGHTGELFF.

DNA for the CDR3: TGTGCCAGTAGTATCTTGCGGGGGAAGCGTGGCGGGGAGCTGTTTTTT. Its protein is CASSILRGKRGGELFF. The J gene is TRBJ2-2, the V gene TRBV19, with TRBD2 matching 7 bases. The CDR3 contains 16 residues. V gave up 3 bases and J gave up 7 bases; unmatched junction bases: 11. Germline CDR1 reads LNHDA; CDR2 reads SQIVND (reference sequence).

V and J are TRBV28 and TRBJ1-5; possibly TRBD1 for D (5 bases). The germline V gene has CDR1 MDHEN and CDR2 SYDVKM. CDR3 size: 14 residues. V lost 5 bases to trimming and J lost 4 bases, with 12 bases between them. CDR3 residues: CASSPGGGNQPQHF. The CDR3 bases are TGTGCCAGCAGTCCCGGGGGGGGTAATCAGCCCCAGCATTTT.

V gene TRBV5-8 combines with J gene TRBJ1-5, with D tentatively TRBD1 (5 bases). Trimming stripped 4 bases from V and 1 base from J, with 12 bases between. CDR3 length: 15 residues. Germline V lookup: CDR1 SGHTS, CDR2 YDEGEE. The CDR3 nucleotides read TGTGCCAGCAGCAACGGACACGGCAGCAATCAGCCCCAGCATTTT. Translation gives CASSNGHGSNQPQHF.

The CDR3 DNA sequence: TGTGCCAGCAGTGAAGCCATCGAGCAGTACTTC. This gives the protein CASSEAIEQYF. V and J are TRBV2 and TRBJ2-7; D gene uncertain. CDR1 and CDR2 from the germline V gene are SNHLY and FYNNEI. There are 11 residues in the CDR3. V lost 0 bases and J lost 6, with 3 bases in between.

The genes are TRBV11-2 and TRBJ1-1; TRBD1 aligns across 7 bases. Germline values: CDR1 SGHAT, CDR2 FQNNGV. The CDR3 is made up of 15 amino acids. The trim removed 5 bases at V and 3 bases at J, leaving 9 bases unmatched. CDR3 bases: TGTGCCAGCAGCACCCGACAGGGCTTGGACACTGAAGCTTTCTTT. It yields the protein CASSTRQGLDTEAFF.

V usage is TRBV28 and J usage is TRBJ1-6; D call uncertain. Germline V gene lookup returns CDR1 MDHEN and CDR2 SYDVKM. The CDR3 runs to 15 residues. Trimming took off 10 bases at V and 1 base at J, with 14 bases between the two ends. The CDR3 DNA follows: TGTGCCATCGGTATCCCGGGGTCCTATAATTCACCCCTCCACTTT. This sequence encodes CAIGIPGSYNSPLHF.

The chain links TRBV5-5 to TRBJ1-2, with D possibly matching TRBD1 (5 bases). CDR3 length equals 14 residues. The germline gives CDR1 SGHKS, CDR2 YYEKEE (reference sequence). Trimming shortened V by 7 bases and J by 3 bases, and 16 bases separated the two germline ends. This CDR3 is CASFTSGGDYGYTF. The CDR3 bases are TGTGCCAGCTTCACCTCCGGGGGAGACTATGGCTACACCTTC.

This clone has more than one count but fewer than ten. The rearrangement uses TRBV14 and TRBJ1-2; 8 nucleotides align to TRBD1. The CDR3 runs to 15 residues. Germline CDR1 reads SGHDN; CDR2 reads FVKESK. The V and J ends lost 5 bases and 2 bases, in that order; junction bases with no gene match: 7. The CDR3 reads CASSVRQGWNYGYTF. In DNA, the CDR3 is TGTGCCAGCAGCGTCCGACAGGGGTGGAACTATGGCTACACCTTC.

This clone was detected a few times. CDR3: CASSGGQHQPQHF. The CDR3 region has the DNA TGTGCCAGCAGCGGGGGACAGCATCAGCCCCAGCATTTT. This chain connects TRBV6-5 to TRBJ1-5, with TRBD1 matching 7 bases. J gave up 5 bases and V 6 bases, and 4 bases lay outside the gene matches. From germline, CDR1 is MNHEY and CDR2 SVGAGI. This CDR3 contains 13 residues.

V gene TRBV6-1 combines with J gene TRBJ2-2; D not certain. CDR3 size: 14 residues. Deletions cut 1 base from V and 7 bases from J, with 10 bases between. Per germline, CDR1 MNHNS and CDR2 SASEGT. This CDR3 reads CASSEVLESGELFF. For the CDR3, the DNA is TGTGCCAGCAGTGAAGTATTAGAAAGCGGGGAGCTGTTTTTT.